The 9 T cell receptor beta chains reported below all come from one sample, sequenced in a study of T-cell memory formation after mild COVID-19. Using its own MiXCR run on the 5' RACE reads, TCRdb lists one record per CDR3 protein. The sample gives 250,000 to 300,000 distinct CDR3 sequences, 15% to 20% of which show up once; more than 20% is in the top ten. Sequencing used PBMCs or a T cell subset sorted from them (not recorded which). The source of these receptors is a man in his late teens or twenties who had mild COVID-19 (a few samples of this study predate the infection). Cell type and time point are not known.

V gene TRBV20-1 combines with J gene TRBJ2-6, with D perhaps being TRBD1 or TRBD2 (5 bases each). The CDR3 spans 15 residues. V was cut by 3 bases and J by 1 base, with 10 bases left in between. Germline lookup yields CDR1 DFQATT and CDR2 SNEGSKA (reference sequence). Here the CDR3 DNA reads TGCAGTGCTAGGGGGGACCTTTCTGGGGCCAACGTCCTGACTTTC. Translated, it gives CSARGDLSGANVLTF.

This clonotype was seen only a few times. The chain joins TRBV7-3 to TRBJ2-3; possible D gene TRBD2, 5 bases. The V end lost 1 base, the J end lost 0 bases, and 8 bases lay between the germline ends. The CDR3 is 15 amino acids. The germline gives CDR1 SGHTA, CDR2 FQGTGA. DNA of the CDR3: TGTGCCAGCAGCTTAAGTAGGACTAGCACAGATACGCAGTATTTT. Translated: CASSLSRTSTDTQYF.

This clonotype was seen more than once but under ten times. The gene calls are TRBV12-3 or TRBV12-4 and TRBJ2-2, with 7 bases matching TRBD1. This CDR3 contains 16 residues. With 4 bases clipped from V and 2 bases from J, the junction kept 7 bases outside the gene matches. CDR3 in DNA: TGTGCCAGCAGTTCGGTCGGGACAGCTAACACCGGGGAGCTGTTTTTT. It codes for CASSSVGTANTGELFF.

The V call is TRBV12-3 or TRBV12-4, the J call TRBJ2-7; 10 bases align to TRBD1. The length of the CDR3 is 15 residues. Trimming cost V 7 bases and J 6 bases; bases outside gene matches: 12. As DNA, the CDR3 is TGTGCCAGCACCCGCGGGACAGGGGTGGAGGGCGAGCAGTACTTC. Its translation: CASTRGTGVEGEQYF.

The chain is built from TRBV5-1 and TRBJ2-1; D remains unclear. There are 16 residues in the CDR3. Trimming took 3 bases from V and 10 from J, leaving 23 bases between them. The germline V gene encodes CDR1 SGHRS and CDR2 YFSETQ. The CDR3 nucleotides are TGCGCCAGCAGCTGGCCCCGTTTCAAGCTTGAGAGGGAGCAGTTCTTC. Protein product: CASSWPRFKLEREQFF.

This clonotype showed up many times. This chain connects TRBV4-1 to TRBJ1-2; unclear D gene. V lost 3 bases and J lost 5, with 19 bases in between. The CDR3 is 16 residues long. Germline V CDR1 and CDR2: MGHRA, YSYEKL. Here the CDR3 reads CASSQSSLDGLYGYTF. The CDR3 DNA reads TGCGCCAGCAGCCAGAGCTCGTTGGACGGATTATATGGCTACACCTTC.

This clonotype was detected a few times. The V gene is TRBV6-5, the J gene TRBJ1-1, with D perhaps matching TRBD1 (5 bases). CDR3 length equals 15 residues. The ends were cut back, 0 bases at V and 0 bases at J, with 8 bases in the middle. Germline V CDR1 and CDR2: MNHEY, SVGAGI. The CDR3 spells CASSYSTDLNTEAFF. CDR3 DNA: TGTGCCAGCAGTTACTCGACAGACCTGAACACTGAAGCTTTCTTT.

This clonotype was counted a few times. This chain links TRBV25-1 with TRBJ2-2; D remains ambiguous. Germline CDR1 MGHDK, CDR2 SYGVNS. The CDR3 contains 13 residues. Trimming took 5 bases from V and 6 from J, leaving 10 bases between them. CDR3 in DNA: TGTGCCAGCAGTTCGGGCATCGCCGGGGAGCTGTTTTTT. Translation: CASSSGIAGELFF.

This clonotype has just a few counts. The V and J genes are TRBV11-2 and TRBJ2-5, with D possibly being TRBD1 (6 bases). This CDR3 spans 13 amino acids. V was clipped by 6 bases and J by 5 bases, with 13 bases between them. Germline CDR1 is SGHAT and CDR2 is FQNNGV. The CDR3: CASRQSGAETQYF. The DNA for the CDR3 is TGTGCCAGCAGACAGTCAGGGGCCGAGACCCAGTACTTC.